The source of this TCR beta chain is a study of blood T cell repertoires in COVID-19. The table came from immunoSEQ multiplex PCR; TCRdb's copy has only in-frame clones and leaves some out. The profile covers approximately 250,000 clones, with approximately 85% appearing a single time and around 0.9% taken by the ten largest. Sequencing was carried out using PBMCs or T cells enriched from blood (not recorded which). The TCR comes from a woman in her twenties or thirties who had recovered from COVID-19.

The CDR3 spells CASSRLAGDTGELFF. The CDR3 DNA is TGTGCCAGCAGTCGACTAGCGGGAGACACCGGGGAGCTGTTTTTT. V gene TRBV2 combines with J gene TRBJ2-2; TRBD2 matches 12 bases. This CDR3 has 15 residues. Germline V gene lookup returns CDR1 SNHLY and CDR2 FYNNEI. J lost 3 bases, V lost 5 bases, and 1 base had no gene match.